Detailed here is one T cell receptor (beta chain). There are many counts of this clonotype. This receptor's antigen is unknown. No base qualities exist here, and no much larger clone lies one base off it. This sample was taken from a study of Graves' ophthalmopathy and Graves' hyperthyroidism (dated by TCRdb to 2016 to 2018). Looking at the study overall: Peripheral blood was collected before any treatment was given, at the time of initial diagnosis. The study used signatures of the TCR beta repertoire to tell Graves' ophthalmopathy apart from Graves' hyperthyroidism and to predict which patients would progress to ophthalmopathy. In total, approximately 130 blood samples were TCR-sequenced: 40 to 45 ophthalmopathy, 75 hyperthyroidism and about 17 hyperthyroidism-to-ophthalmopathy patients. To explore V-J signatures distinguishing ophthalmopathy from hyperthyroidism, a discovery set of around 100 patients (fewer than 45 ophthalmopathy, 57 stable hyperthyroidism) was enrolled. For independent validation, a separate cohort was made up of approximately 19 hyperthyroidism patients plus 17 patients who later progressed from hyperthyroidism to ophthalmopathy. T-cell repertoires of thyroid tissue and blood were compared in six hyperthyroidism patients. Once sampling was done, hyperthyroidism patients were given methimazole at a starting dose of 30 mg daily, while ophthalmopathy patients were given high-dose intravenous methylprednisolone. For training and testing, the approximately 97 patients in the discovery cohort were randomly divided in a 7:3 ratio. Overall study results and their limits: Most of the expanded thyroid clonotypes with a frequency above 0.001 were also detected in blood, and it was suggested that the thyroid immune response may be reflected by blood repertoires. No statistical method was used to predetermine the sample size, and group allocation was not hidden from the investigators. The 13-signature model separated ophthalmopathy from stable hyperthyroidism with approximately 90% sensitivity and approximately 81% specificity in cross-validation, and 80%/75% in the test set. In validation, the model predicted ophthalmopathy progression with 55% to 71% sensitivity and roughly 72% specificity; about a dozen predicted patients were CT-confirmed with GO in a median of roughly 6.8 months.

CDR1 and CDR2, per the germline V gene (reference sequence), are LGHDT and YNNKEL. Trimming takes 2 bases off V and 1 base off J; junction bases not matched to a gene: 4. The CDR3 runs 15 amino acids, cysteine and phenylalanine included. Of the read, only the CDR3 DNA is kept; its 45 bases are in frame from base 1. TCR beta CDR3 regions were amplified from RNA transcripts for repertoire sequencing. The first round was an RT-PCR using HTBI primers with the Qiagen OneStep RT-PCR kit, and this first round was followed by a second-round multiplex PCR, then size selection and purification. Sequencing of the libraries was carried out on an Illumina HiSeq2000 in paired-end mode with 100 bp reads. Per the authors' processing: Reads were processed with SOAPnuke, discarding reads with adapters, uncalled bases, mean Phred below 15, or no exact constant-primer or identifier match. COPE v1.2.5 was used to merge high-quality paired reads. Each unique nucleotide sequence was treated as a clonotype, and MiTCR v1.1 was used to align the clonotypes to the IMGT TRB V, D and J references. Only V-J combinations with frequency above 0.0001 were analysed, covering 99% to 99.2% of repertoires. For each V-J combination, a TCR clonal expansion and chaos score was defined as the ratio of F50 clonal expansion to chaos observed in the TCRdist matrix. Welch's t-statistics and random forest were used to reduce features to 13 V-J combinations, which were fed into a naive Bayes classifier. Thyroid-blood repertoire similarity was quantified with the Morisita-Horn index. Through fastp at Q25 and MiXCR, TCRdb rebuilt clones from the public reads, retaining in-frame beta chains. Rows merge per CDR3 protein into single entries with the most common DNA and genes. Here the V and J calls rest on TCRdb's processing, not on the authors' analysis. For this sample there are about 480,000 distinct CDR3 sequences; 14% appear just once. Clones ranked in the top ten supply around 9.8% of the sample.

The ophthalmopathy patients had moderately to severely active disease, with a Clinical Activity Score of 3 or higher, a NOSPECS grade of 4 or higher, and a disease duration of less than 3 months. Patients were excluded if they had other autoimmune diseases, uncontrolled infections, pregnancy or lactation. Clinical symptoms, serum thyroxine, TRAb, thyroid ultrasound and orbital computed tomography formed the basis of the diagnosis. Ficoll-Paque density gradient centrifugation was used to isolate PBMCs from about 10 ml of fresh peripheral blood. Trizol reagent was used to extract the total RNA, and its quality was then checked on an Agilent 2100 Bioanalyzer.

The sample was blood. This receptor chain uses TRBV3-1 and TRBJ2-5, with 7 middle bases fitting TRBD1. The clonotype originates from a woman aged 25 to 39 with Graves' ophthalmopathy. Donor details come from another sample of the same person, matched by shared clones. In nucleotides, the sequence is TGTGCCAGCAGCCAACAAGGGGGCGGCCAAGAGACCCAGTACTTC. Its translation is CASSQQGGGQETQYF.